What follows is one T cell receptor (beta chain) and its context. Its antigen is still unknown. No base qualities exist here, and no much larger clone lies one base off it. The junction shows trimming of 5 bases on V and 1 base on J, and the gene matches do not reach 10 bases of it. Reading from cysteine to phenylalanine, the CDR3 counts 17 amino acids. Only the CDR3 region is kept as DNA, spanning 51 bases read in frame from base 1. The germline V gene sets CDR1 to MNHEY and CDR2 to SVGEGT. The data were obtained in a study of TIL therapy for anti-PD-1-resistant metastatic lung cancer (dated by TCRdb to 2020 to 2022). Regarding the research as a whole: Before any PD-1/PD-L1 blockade was given, tumors were harvested, nivolumab was then administered, and patients who progressed went on to receive lymphodepletion, an infusion of expanded TIL, and IL-2. Enrolled patients had a median age of around 56 years (range roughly 35-85) and a median tumor PD-L1 proportion score of around 5.6%. The cohort was predominantly lung adenocarcinoma, with a few EGFR-mutant and two ALK-rearranged tumors, and half of patients were current or former smokers. Across the cohort, whole-exome sequencing showed a median non-synonymous tumor mutation burden of roughly 1.5 mutations per megabase. Clonotypes were tracked across tumor, expanded TIL product and serial blood samples by T cell receptor beta sequencing of tumor and peripheral blood.

Using bias-controlled multiplex PCR with the immunoSEQ v3 hsTCRB kit, the TCR beta CDR3 regions were amplified from genomic DNA. An Illumina NextSeq 500 was used to sequence the TCR libraries, reaching around 1.8 million read pairs at survey level or about 4.5-6.5 million at deep level. Under the source paper's analysis protocol: V, D and J genes were assigned, non-productive sequences were removed, and clonality was reported by immunoSEQ Analyzer software. Repertoires were compared using productive Simpson clonality and Morisita overlap index of productive TRB rearrangements between infused TIL and blood. Absolute clonotype counts in blood were estimated by multiplying the lymphocyte count by the CD3+ fraction and by the productive frequency of the clone. In TCRdb, the immuneACCESS table is reduced to in-frame sequences with V and J assigned. These tables do not hold every clone; where another copy was compared, an unresolved V gene accounts for under half, and the others remain unexplained. V and J calls and clone size come straight from that table; D and trimming were deduced from the DNA. This sample is represented by about 47,000 clones; around 86% of them were singletons. The top ten clones comprise approximately 5% of the sample.

Study-wide conclusions, independent of this receptor: The baseline peripheral repertoire was partially replaced by infused TIL clonotypes, which then decayed over months, and no apparent association between persistence and response was found. The study protocol defined all tumor marker inferences as exploratory. Generalizability was limited because the cohort was highly selected, with more treatment-naive, never-smoker and oncogene-addicted patients included than is typical.

Read against the paper, the sample's time point label means: pre-treatment sample, taken before nivolumab and TIL therapy. Adults with stage 4 NSCLC were enrolled in a dual-center phase I trial from October 2017 to early 2020. Samples came from a single-arm, open-label phase I trial of tumor-infiltrating lymphocyte therapy with nivolumab in advanced non-small cell lung cancer. Blood mononuclear cells from EDTA tubes were separated on a Ficoll gradient and snap-frozen as pellets, and DNA was extracted from the cells using a Qiagen mini-prep kit. The TCR was taken from a person aged 25 to 85 with non-small cell lung cancer. This chain is built from TRBV6-2 or TRBV6-3 and TRBJ2-1, with 8 bases in between that match TRBD1. Sequencing was performed on blood, taken at baseline. The nucleotides are TGTGCCAGCAGTACTCCTCCAGGGGGCGGGTCCTACAATGAGCAGTTCTTC. This gives the protein CASSTPPGGGSYNEQFF.